These T cell receptor beta chains were read from a single sample in a study of cytotoxic CD8 clonotypes in ibrutinib-treated CLL. Assay: immunoSEQ multiplex PCR; the TCRdb copy retains only in-frame clones and omits some. The sample has about 25,000 clones; over 75% are singletons. The specimen was PBMCs, collected after 24 months of ibrutinib treatment. The receptors shown here come from a human donor with chronic lymphocytic leukemia. CDR3s include the opening cysteine and the closing phenylalanine or tryptophan. A D gene is named only where the DNA matches it firmly. Clone size is stated in some rows and not others, as once, few, many or a class when expanded.

abundance	d_gene	v_gene	j_gene	CDR3aa	CDR3nt
.	.	TRBV7-9	TRBJ1-5	CASSLAGSNQPQHF	TGTGCCAGCAGCTTAGCGGGGAGCAATCAGCCCCAGCATTTT
.	TRBD1	TRBV5-6	TRBJ1-2	CASIGDGTGERYGYTF	TGTGCCAGCATCGGGGACGGGACAGGAGAGAGGTATGGCTACACCTTC
once	.	TRBV12-5	TRBJ1-5	CASGPDGSNQPQHF	TGTGCTAGTGGACCCGACGGTAGCAATCAGCCCCAGCATTTT
.	TRBD1	TRBV19	TRBJ1-6	CASSEDRARDSPLHF	TGTGCCAGTAGTGAGGACAGGGCGAGGGATTCACCCCTCCACTTT
few	TRBD1	TRBV10-3	TRBJ2-7	CAISGGTGAQEQYF	TGTGCCATCAGTGGTGGGACAGGGGCACAAGAGCAGTACTTC
.	TRBD1	TRBV5-6	TRBJ2-1	CASSFTGTGVEQFF	TGTGCCAGCAGCTTTACCGGGACAGGGGTTGAGCAGTTCTTC
.	.	TRBV18	TRBJ2-3	CASSPRTGHTDTQYF	TGTGCCAGCTCACCAAGAACAGGGCACACAGATACGCAGTATTTT
.	TRBD1	TRBV5-1	TRBJ2-5	CASSFGQGTQETQYF	TGCGCCAGCAGCTTCGGACAGGGGACACAAGAGACCCAGTACTTC
.	.	TRBV4-1	TRBJ1-1	CASRQQQGSEAFF	TGCGCCAGCAGGCAACAACAGGGATCTGAAGCTTTCTTT
once	TRBD1	TRBV10-3	TRBJ2-3	CAISFGQGSTDTQYF	TGTGCCATCAGTTTCGGACAGGGAAGCACAGATACGCAGTATTTT
.	.	TRBV28	TRBJ2-3	CASSPPNIWAPDTQYF	TGTGCCAGCAGCCCCCCCAATATATGGGCCCCGGATACGCAGTATTTT
once	TRBD1	TRBV4-1	TRBJ1-1	CASSQRTGQGFLDTEAFF	TGCGCCAGCAGCCAACGTACGGGACAGGGGTTTTTGGACACTGAAGCTTTCTTT
.	.	TRBV2	TRBJ1-1	CASREQGTTEAFF	TGTGCCAGCAGGGAGCAAGGGACGACTGAAGCTTTCTTT
.	.	TRBV5-1	TRBJ2-7	CASSLVQGSYEQYF	TGCGCCAGCAGCTTGGTTCAGGGCTCCTACGAGCAGTACTTC
once	.	TRBV5-5	TRBJ2-1	CASSLGGLGNEQFF	TGTGCCAGCAGCTTGGGTGGTCTGGGCAATGAGCAGTTCTTC
.	.	TRBV30	TRBJ1-6	CAWGRSRDSPLHF	TGTGCCTGGGGAAGGAGCCGAGATTCACCCCTCCACTTT
.	TRBD2	TRBV5-4	TRBJ2-1	CASSLAAGTTSYNEQFF	TGTGCCAGCAGCTTGGCGGCGGGGACTACTTCCTACAATGAGCAGTTCTTC
.	TRBD2	TRBV4-1	TRBJ2-3	CASSQNSGVGTDTQYF	TGCGCCAGCAGCCAGAATAGCGGGGTAGGGACAGATACGCAGTATTTT
.	TRBD1	TRBV6-4	TRBJ2-1	CASSDSWGTGLNEQFF	TGTGCCAGCAGTGACTCATGGGGGACAGGGCTCAATGAGCAGTTCTTC
.	.	TRBV29-1	TRBJ1-1	CSVSRVNTEAFF	TGCAGCGTTTCGCGAGTGAACACTGAAGCTTTCTTT
few	.	TRBV11-2	TRBJ1-2	CASSLLVRDNTF	TGTGCCAGCAGCTTATTGGTCCGGGACAACACCTTC
.	.	TRBV28	TRBJ2-7	CASTRRWTTYEQYF	TGTGCCAGCACCCGTCGATGGACCACTTACGAGCAGTACTTC
.	TRBD1	TRBV5-1	TRBJ1-2	CASSLSGTANYGYTF	TGCGCCAGCAGCTTGAGCGGGACAGCTAACTATGGCTACACCTTC
.	.	TRBV7-7	TRBJ2-7	CASSFGLHYEQYF	TGTGCTAGCAGCTTCGGACTGCACTACGAGCAGTACTTC
once	.	TRBV5-6	TRBJ2-3	CASRARGNPSTDTQYF	TGTGCCAGCAGGGCACGTGGGAACCCTTCCACAGATACGCAGTATTTT